These 9 T cell receptor beta chains share one sample of origin, sequenced in a study of T cell repertoires in cytomegalovirus infection. TCRdb re-derived calls from the reads in MiXCR, one entry per CDR3 protein. The sample records 300,000 to 400,000 distinct CDR3 sequences, under 35% being singletons. These TCRs are of unknown antigen specificity. The sample in question was cultured PBMCs, obtained from culture after CMV antigen stimulation. These receptor sequences come from a human donor in good health (CMV status not recorded). Some clones in this sample may be carry-over from other donors' samples.

In this sample, this clonotype turned up a few times. V and J are TRBV7-6 and TRBJ2-7; TRBD2 matches at 11 bases. Germline values: CDR1 SGHVS, CDR2 FNYEAQ. The CDR3 covers 16 residues. The V and J ends lost 4 bases and 6 bases, in that order; junction bases with no gene match: 11. Written as DNA, the CDR3 is TGTGCCAGCAGCTCTTTAGCGGGAGGGCCGGGTCCCGAGCAGTACTTC. Amino acids: CASSSLAGGPGPEQYF.

This chain joins TRBV2 and TRBJ1-2, with 9 bases lining up with TRBD1. The V gene's germline CDR1 is SNHLY and CDR2 FYNNEI. V gave up 9 bases and J gave up 0 bases; unmatched junction bases: 11. There are 16 residues in the CDR3. The CDR3 DNA reads TGTGCCAGAACTCCGGGACAGGGCTTGGCTAACTATGGCTACACCTTC. It is translated as CARTPGQGLANYGYTF.

This clonotype came up many times. CDR3 in amino acids: CSAPGPREKLFF. CDR3 nucleotides: TGCAGTGCACCTGGACCTAGAGAAAAACTGTTTTTT. The chain joins TRBV20-1 to TRBJ1-4; D not certain. Looked up from germline, CDR1 is DFQATT and CDR2 is SNEGSKA (reference sequence). With 6 bases removed from V and 8 bases from J, the gap between germline ends came to 13 bases. This CDR3 region has 12 residues.

The V gene is TRBV4-2, the J gene TRBJ2-7; the match to TRBD2 covers 8 bases. This CDR3 is 15 amino acids long. The germline CDR1 and CDR2 sequences are LGHNA and YNFKEQ. With V trimmed by 0 bases and J by 2 bases, 3 bases remained unmatched. The chain's CDR3 is CASSQEGSGAYEQYF. As DNA, the CDR3 is TGTGCCAGCAGCCAAGAAGGTAGCGGGGCCTACGAGCAGTACTTC.

The chain carries TRBV28 and TRBJ2-2; D remains ambiguous. This CDR3 comprises 15 residues. Trimming pared 2 bases from V and 5 bases from J, leaving 12 bases between. Germline values: CDR1 MDHEN, CDR2 SYDVKM. CDR3 nucleotide sequence: TGTGCCAGCAGTTTAGGCTCCATCGGGACCGGGGAGCTGTTTTTT. Protein sequence: CASSLGSIGTGELFF.

This clonotype has just a few counts. The chain uses TRBV19 and TRBJ1-2; D gene ambiguous. The CDR3 covers 17 residues. CDR1 is LNHDA and CDR2 is SQIVND in the germline V gene (reference sequence). V was cut by 3 bases and J by 3 bases, with 20 bases left in between. CDR3 bases: TGTGCCAGTAGTATCGTGACAATCGCGGGGTCGGACTATGGCTACACCTTC. Residues: CASSIVTIAGSDYGYTF.

This chain connects TRBV4-2 to TRBJ2-1; possibly TRBD1 or TRBD2 for D (5 bases each). The CDR3 loop spans 18 amino acids. The ends were cut back, 2 bases at V and 4 bases at J, with 21 bases in the middle. Germline CDR1 LGHNA, CDR2 YNFKEQ. CDR3 DNA: TGTGCCAGCAGCCAAAGGGTCGTGGGGACCTTTACTTACAATGAGCAGTTCTTC. This sequence encodes CASSQRVVGTFTYNEQFF.

This chain links TRBV2 with TRBJ2-7, with TRBD2 as a possible D gene (5 bases). Germline CDR1 reads SNHLY; CDR2 reads FYNNEI. V was clipped by 7 bases and J by 6 bases, with 13 bases between them. This CDR3 is built from 12 residues. The CDR3 reads CASNEGVSEQYF. CDR3 DNA sequence: TGTGCCAGCAATGAGGGAGTTAGCGAGCAGTACTTC. Based on the CDR3 plus reference TRBV2 and TRBJ2-7, the full variable domain is EPEVTQTPSHQVTQMGQEVILRCVPISNHLYFYWYRQILGQKVEFLVSFYNNEISEKSEIFDDQFSVERPDGSNFTLKIRSTKLEDSAMYFCASNEGVSEQYFGPGTRLTVT.

This sequence joins TRBV7-4 and TRBJ1-1; TRBD1 matches at 8 bases. Germline assignment: CDR1 SGHVT and CDR2 SQSDAQ. The CDR3 has 15 residues. J gave up 1 base and V 4 bases, and 5 bases lay outside the gene matches. The CDR3 region is CASSSAGGRNTEAFF. In DNA, the CDR3 is TGTGCCAGCAGCTCCGCAGGGGGCCGGAACACTGAAGCTTTCTTT. The full variable domain, with the rest looked up from reference TRBV7-4 and TRBJ1-1, is GAGVSQSPRYKVAKRGRDVALRCDSISGHVTLYWYRQTLGQGSEVLTYSQSDAQRDKSGRPSGRFSAERPERSVSTLKIQRTEQGDSAVYLCASSSAGGRNTEAFFGQGTRLTVV.